Following are 17 T cell receptor beta chains from one sample sequenced in a study of cytomegalovirus exposure and HLA in healthy donors. The PCR made use of 60 Vbeta and 13 Jbeta primers. Assay used: immunoSEQ multiplex PCR; TCRdb lists only in-frame clones, some missing. The top ten hold approximately 2.1% of the sample, which has tens of thousands of clones, around 71% seen once. The sample taken for sequencing was PBMCs. The receptors derive from a man aged 25-40 years in good health and CMV-seronegative.

CDR3 sequence: CSVEVRGGAEDTQYF. The CDR3 DNA is TGCAGCGTTGAAGTACGCGGGGGGGCCGAAGATACGCAGTATTTT. The chain has TRBV29-1 and TRBJ2-3; 9 nucleotides agree with TRBD2. Germline loops: CDR1 SQVTM, CDR2 ANQGSEA. CDR3 length equals 15 residues. V shed 1 base, J shed 5 bases, and the junction held 7 bases outside the gene matches.

This clone was counted a few times. The chain employs TRBV25-1 and TRBJ1-2; D might be TRBD1 (5 bases). Trimming took off 6 bases at V and 8 bases at J, with 13 bases between the two ends. Per the germline V gene, CDR1 is MGHDK and CDR2 is SYGVNS. The CDR3 spans 12 residues. The CDR3 coding sequence is TGTGCCAGCAGCGACACCGGGGGAGGCTACACCTTC. This sequence encodes CASSDTGGGYTF.

The table lists this clone with a count of one. Other DNA sequences in this sample translate to the same CDR3. The chain couples TRBV29-1 to TRBJ1-1, with TRBD1 matching over 9 bases. Per the germline V gene, CDR1 is SQVTM and CDR2 is ANQGSEA. J gave up 1 base and V 6 bases, and 0 bases lay outside the gene matches. The CDR3 is 12 amino acids. The CDR3 sequence is CSVGQGNTEAFF. Here the CDR3 DNA reads TGCAGCGTGGGACAGGGGAACACTGAAGCTTTCTTT.

The chain joins TRBV5-6 to TRBJ1-1; 9 nucleotides agree with TRBD1. In germline, CDR1 is SGHDT, CDR2 YYEEEE. The CDR3 covers 19 residues. With V trimmed by 0 bases and J by 2 bases, 14 bases remained unmatched. The chain's CDR3 is CASSLEVYRGPGANTEAFF. The CDR3 DNA reads TGTGCCAGCAGCTTGGAAGTTTACAGGGGGCCTGGTGCAAACACTGAAGCTTTCTTT. The whole variable domain, remainder taken from reference TRBV5-6 and TRBJ1-1, is DAGVTQSPTHLIKTRGQQVTLRCSPKSGHDTVSWYQQALGQGPQFIFQYYEEEERQRGNFPDRFSGHQFPNYSSELNVNALLLGDSALYLCASSLEVYRGPGANTEAFFGQGTRLTVV.

The chain links TRBV4-1 to TRBJ2-5; tentative D call: TRBD2 (5 bases). This CDR3 comprises 14 residues. Trimming stripped 1 base from V and 11 bases from J, with 17 bases between. From germline, CDR1 is MGHRA and CDR2 YSYEKL. DNA for the CDR3: TGCGCCAGCAGCCAAGGGCCCGGCGAGGGCCAGCAGTACTTC. Translation gives CASSQGPGEGQQYF.

The chain combines TRBV5-4 with TRBJ1-2; 7 bases agree with TRBD1. This CDR3 region has 15 residues. V shed 1 base and J 6 bases; nucleotides not matched to a gene: 9. Per germline, CDR1 SGHNT and CDR2 YYREEE (reference sequence). The CDR3 nucleotides read TGTGCCAGCAGCTTGCCCGGGGACAGCTTGAATGGCTACACCTTC. It codes for CASSLPGDSLNGYTF.

The chain has TRBV7-3 and TRBJ2-2, with D perhaps TRBD1 (6 bases). Trimming removed 1 base from V and 6 bases from J, with 15 bases in between. The CDR3 has 16 amino acids. Germline assignment: CDR1 SGHTA and CDR2 FQGTGA. CDR3 sequence: CASSLNGITGPGELFF. The CDR3 DNA sequence: TGTGCCAGCAGCTTAAATGGGATCACAGGGCCCGGGGAGCTGTTTTTT. The whole variable domain, remainder taken from reference TRBV7-3 and TRBJ2-2, is GAGVSQTPSNKVTEKGKYVELRCDPISGHTALYWYRQSLGQGPEFLIYFQGTGAADDSGLPNDRFFAVRPEGSVSTLKIQRTERGDSAVYLCASSLNGITGPGELFFGEGSRLTVL.

The gene calls are TRBV6-7 and TRBJ1-1; 7 bases fit TRBD1. TRBV6-7 falls under the ORF class, with uncertain function. The CDR3 runs to 17 residues. The J segment lost 0 bases and the V segment lost 0 bases, leaving 7 bases of the junction unmatched. CDR3: CASSYSVQGKMNTEAFF. The DNA for the CDR3 is TGTGCCAGCAGTTACTCCGTACAGGGGAAGATGAACACTGAAGCTTTCTTT.

The chain employs TRBV6-1 and TRBJ1-1, with D tentatively TRBD1 (5 bases). CDR3 length: 14 residues. Germline V CDR1 and CDR2: MNHNS, SASEGT. The V end lost 7 bases, the J end lost 6 bases, and 18 bases lay between the germline ends. CDR3 in DNA: TGTGCCAGCACCCTTCGGACATTTTGGGCTGAAGCTTTCTTT. Translated, it gives CASTLRTFWAEAFF.

The count of this clone is one. This chain uses TRBV14 with TRBJ1-1; no clear D gene. The V end lost 0 bases, the J end lost 10 bases, and 18 bases lay between the germline ends. CDR3 length: 15 amino acids. CDR1 is SGHDN, CDR2 FVKESK, per germline. The CDR3 sequence is CASSQDLGPLTRAFF. The CDR3 DNA reads TGTGCCAGCAGCCAAGATCTAGGCCCTCTAACTCGAGCTTTCTTT.

This chain connects TRBV27 to TRBJ1-5; tentatively, D is TRBD1 (5 bases). V lost 5 bases to trimming and J lost 2 bases, with 10 bases between them. CDR1 MNHEY and CDR2 SMNVEV come from the germline V gene (reference sequence). The CDR3 loop spans 14 amino acids. The CDR3 sequence: CASSIGGGNQPQHF. DNA for the CDR3: TGTGCCAGCAGTATCGGGGGTGGCAATCAGCCCCAGCATTTT.

The chain uses TRBV5-1 and TRBJ2-2, with D perhaps matching TRBD2 (5 bases). Trimming pared 6 bases from V and 3 bases from J, leaving 21 bases between. Germline values: CDR1 SGHRS, CDR2 YFSETQ. The CDR3 contains 17 residues. This chain's CDR3 is CASTMGTRERDTGELFF. The CDR3 nucleotides read TGCGCCAGCACCATGGGCACGAGGGAGAGGGACACCGGGGAGCTGTTTTTT.

The chain recombines TRBV7-3 with TRBJ2-3; D is unresolved. The ends were cut back, 2 bases at V and 3 bases at J, with 6 bases in the middle. CDR3 length: 13 residues. The germline CDR1 and CDR2 sequences are SGHTA and FQGTGA. The CDR3 region has the DNA TGTGCCAGCAGCTTAGGCAGAACAGATACGCAGTATTTT. This sequence encodes CASSLGRTDTQYF. The full variable domain, in which reference TRBV7-3 and TRBJ2-3 provide the parts outside the CDR3, is GAGVSQTPSNKVTEKGKYVELRCDPISGHTALYWYRQSLGQGPEFLIYFQGTGAADDSGLPNDRFFAVRPEGSVSTLKIQRTERGDSAVYLCASSLGRTDTQYFGPGTRLTVL.

This chain joins TRBV5-1 and TRBJ1-5, with 8 bases aligning to TRBD1. The CDR3 totals 15 residues. Germline CDR1 reads SGHRS; CDR2 reads YFSETQ. The trim removed 0 bases at V and 4 bases at J, leaving 3 bases unmatched. This chain's CDR3 is CASSLGTGRNQPQHF. Here the CDR3 DNA reads TGCGCCAGCAGCTTGGGGACAGGGCGGAATCAGCCCCAGCATTTT.

This clone was found a few times. This rearrangement joins TRBV5-4 to TRBJ2-7; 8 bases agree with TRBD2. The CDR3 consists of 15 residues. Trimming removed 3 bases from V and 7 bases from J; junction bases left unmatched: 12. Germline V gives CDR1 SGHNT, CDR2 YYREEE (reference sequence). CDR3 protein: CASSWGRGAPSEQYF. The CDR3 DNA is TGTGCCAGCAGCTGGGGGCGGGGGGCTCCTTCGGAGCAGTACTTC.

Points on this clone: Other DNA variants within this sample encode the same CDR3. The chain combines TRBV7-9 with TRBJ1-5; the match to TRBD1 covers 11 bases. The CDR3 covers 16 residues. Germline trimming cut 5 bases from V and 3 bases from J; bases unmatched to any gene: 6. In germline, CDR1 is SEHNR, CDR2 FQNEAQ (reference sequence). CDR3 residues: CASSAGQGDSNQPQHF. CDR3 DNA sequence: TGTGCCAGCAGCGCGGGACAGGGGGACTCCAATCAGCCCCAGCATTTT.

This rearrangement joins TRBV19 to TRBJ2-2; D uncertain. The germline V and J ends were trimmed by 3 bases and 5 bases, with 13 bases remaining between them. Per the germline V gene, CDR1 is LNHDA and CDR2 is SQIVND (reference sequence). The CDR3 extends over 15 amino acids. For the CDR3, the DNA is TGTGCCAGTAGTATCCCATCCACACCTACCGGGGAGCTGTTTTTT. As protein: CASSIPSTPTGELFF.